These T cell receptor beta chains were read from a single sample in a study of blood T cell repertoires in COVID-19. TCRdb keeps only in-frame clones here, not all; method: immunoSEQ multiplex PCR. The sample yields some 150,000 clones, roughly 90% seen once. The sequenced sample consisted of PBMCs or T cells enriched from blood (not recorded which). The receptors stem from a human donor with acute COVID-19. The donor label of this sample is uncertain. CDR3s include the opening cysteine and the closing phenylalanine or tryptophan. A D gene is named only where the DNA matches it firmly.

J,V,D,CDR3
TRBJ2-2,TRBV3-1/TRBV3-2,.,CASSDFLDRGGTGELFF
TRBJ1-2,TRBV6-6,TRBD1,CASSYKGAWFGYTF
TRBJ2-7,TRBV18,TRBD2,CASSAGTSGSYEQYF
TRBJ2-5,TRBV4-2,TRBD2,CASSQDFRTSADQETQYF
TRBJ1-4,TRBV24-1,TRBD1,CATSARGRNEKLFF
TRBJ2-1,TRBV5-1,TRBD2,CASSLAGTSGGPYNEQFF
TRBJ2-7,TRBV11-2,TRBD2,CASSAGLAGSLRGEQYF
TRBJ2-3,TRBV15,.,CATSRGRGTDTQYF
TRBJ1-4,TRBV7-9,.,CASSLDGQRGKLFF
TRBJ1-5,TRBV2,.,CASMETANQPQHF
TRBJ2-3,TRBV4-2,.,CASSQGLPSLQRTQYF
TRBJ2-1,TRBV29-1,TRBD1,CSDRYRGNTYNEQFF
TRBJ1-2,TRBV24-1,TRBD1,CATSESDRSYGYTF
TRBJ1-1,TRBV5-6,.,CASSLFQGVKAFF
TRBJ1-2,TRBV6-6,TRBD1,CASSYAQGENYGYTF
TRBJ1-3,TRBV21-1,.,CASSKENSSSGNTIYF
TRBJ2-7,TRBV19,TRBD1,CASSTQTGASYEQYF
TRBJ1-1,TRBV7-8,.,CASSLVQFGEAFF
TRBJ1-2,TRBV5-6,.,CASSLEASYGYTF
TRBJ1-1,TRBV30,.,CAWTAGAAMNTEAFF
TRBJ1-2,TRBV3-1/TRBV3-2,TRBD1,CASSTQQGAAGYTF
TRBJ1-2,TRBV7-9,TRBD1,CASRPGQGDGYTF
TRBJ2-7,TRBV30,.,CALEEGDYEQYF
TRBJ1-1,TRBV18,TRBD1,CASSPGTGRTEAFF
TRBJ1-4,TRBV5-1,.,CASSLASNLWQGATNEKLFF
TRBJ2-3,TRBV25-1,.,CASSDPAVFWRTTDTQYF
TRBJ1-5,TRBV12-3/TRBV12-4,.,CASSASYQPQHF
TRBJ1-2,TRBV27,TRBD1,CASRGVGQFDGYTF
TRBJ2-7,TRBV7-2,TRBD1,CASSLPTQGAYEQYF
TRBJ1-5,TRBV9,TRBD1,CASSVEDRGNYSNQPQHF
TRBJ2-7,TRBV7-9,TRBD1,CASSPKQGSLYEQYF
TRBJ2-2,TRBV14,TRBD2,CASSQVTGLAGTGELFF
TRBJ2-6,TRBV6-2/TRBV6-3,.,CASSYAPRDIAYSGANVLTF
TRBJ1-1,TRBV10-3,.,CAISAGGGRANTEAFF
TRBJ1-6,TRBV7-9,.,CASSFPNSPLHF
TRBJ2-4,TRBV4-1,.,CASQSQVLAKNIQYF
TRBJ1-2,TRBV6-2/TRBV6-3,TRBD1,CASSWTTGFYTF
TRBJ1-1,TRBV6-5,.,CASSYSDSLHEAFF
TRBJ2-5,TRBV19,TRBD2,CASSPTAGGPETQYF
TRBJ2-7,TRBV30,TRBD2,CAWSPSGAYEQYF
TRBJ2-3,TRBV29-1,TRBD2,CSGTSGDSGTQYF
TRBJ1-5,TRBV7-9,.,CASSLNSGQPQHF
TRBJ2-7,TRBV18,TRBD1,CASSPQADRAHEQYF
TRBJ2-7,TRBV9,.,CASSVAGGTYEQYF
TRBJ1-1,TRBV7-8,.,CASSAPKEGPNTEAFF
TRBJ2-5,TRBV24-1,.,CATSAGGKGPQYF
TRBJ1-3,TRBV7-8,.,CASSLDGSNTIYF
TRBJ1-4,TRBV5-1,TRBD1,CATRPGTGGLKEKLFF
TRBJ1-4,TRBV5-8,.,CASSFGEVVGWEKLFF